This T cell receptor (beta chain) came from a study of T cells after somatic rescue of genetic block. Only in-frame clones appear in the TCRdb table, and some are missing; sequencing was by immunoSEQ multiplex PCR. Of roughly 110,000 clones in the sample, 90% to 95% were seen once. This clone was recorded once. The receptor comes from a woman between 18 and 30 years old. The sequenced material came from peripheral blood mononuclear cells (PBMCs).

CDR3 in DNA: TGTGCCAGCTCACCCGGACTAGCGGATTACAATGAGCAGTTCTTC. Amino acid sequence: CASSPGLADYNEQFF. V gene TRBV18 combines with J gene TRBJ2-1, with 10 bases aligning to TRBD2. This CDR3 has 15 residues. Germline lookup yields CDR1 KGHSH and CDR2 LQKENI. The V and J ends lost 3 bases and 4 bases, in that order; junction bases with no gene match: 3.